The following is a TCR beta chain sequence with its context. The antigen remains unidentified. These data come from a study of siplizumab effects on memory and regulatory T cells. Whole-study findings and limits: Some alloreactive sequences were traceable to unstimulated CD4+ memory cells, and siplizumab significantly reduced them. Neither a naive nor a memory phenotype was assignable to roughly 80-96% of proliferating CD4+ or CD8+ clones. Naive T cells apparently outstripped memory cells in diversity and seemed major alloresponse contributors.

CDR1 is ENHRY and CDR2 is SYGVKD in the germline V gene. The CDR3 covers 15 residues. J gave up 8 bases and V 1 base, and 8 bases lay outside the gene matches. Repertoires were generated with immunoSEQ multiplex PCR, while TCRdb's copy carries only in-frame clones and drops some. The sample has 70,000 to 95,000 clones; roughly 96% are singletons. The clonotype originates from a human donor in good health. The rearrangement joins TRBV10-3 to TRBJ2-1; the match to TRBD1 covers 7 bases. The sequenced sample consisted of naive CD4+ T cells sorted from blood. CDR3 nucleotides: TGTGCCATCAGTGAGTTAGGGGGCTACGGGGATGAGCAGTTCTTC. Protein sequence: CAISELGGYGDEQFF.